This T cell receptor (beta chain) was captured by sequencing in a study of shared clonotypes between healthy human individuals. To note about this clone: The antigen is not known.

J lost 7 bases, V lost 8 bases, and 9 bases had no gene match. CDR1 and CDR2 (germline): MNHNS, SASEGT. The CDR3 is made up of 13 amino acids. Overall study results and limits: Investigators collected only blood, and repertoires in tissues likely differ. Sequencing depth was expected to affect clonotype sharing among donors. Incompleteness in sorted-subset sequencing, despite large depth, was shown by rarefaction. A generally larger estimated richness was seen in naive subsets than in memory subsets.

Method: immunoSEQ multiplex PCR; TCRdb's copy keeps in-frame clones and lacks some. Here the sample spans about 960,000 clones, over 60% being singletons. The TCR sequence derives from a man aged 18 to 29 in good health. The source material was memory CD4+ T cells sorted from blood. Documented subset: CD45RA-negative fraction. This rearrangement joins TRBV6-1 to TRBJ1-2, with 8 bases aligning to TRBD1. The CDR3, as DNA: TGTGCCAGCGGACAGGGACGGATATCTGGCTACACCTTC. Protein sequence: CASGQGRISGYTF.